This T cell receptor (beta chain) was recorded in a study of Ad26.COV2.S vaccination and SARS-CoV-2 variants. The method was immunoSEQ multiplex PCR; TCRdb's version includes in-frame clones alone and lacks a portion of them. Altogether 400,000 to 500,000 clones are present, 70% to 90% being singletons, with the ten largest covering 3.6%. Treatment meaning: roughly 20 received Ad26.COV2.S at low or high dose, single or two shots; roughly five received placebo; per-sample allocation not given. Specimen acquisition occurred on day 63 following the initial vaccine or placebo injection. This person who donated was an adult of 18-55 years in Boston. Study results and limitations: In TCR breadth and depth analyses, total T cell responses may have been underestimated. Post-vaccination breadth of spike-specific CD8+ and CD4+ T cell responses was reportedly substantial.

Trimming removed 6 bases at V and 1 base at J, with 19 bases between. CDR1 SGHTA and CDR2 FQGNSA come from the germline V gene. The CDR3 consists of 16 residues. With respect to this clone: Its antigen is currently unknown.

Here the sequenced sample was peripheral blood, taken in a trial of Ad26.COV2.S vaccine versus placebo. This TCR derives from a person between 18 and 59 years old who received the Ad26.COV2.S COVID-19 vaccine or a placebo. The chain carries TRBV7-2 and TRBJ2-7; a possible D gene is TRBD2 (5 bases). The CDR3 sequence is CASSPTRSEGSYEQYF. The CDR3 DNA reads as TGTGCCAGCAGTCCTACGCGATCCGAGGGATCCTACGAGCAGTACTTC.